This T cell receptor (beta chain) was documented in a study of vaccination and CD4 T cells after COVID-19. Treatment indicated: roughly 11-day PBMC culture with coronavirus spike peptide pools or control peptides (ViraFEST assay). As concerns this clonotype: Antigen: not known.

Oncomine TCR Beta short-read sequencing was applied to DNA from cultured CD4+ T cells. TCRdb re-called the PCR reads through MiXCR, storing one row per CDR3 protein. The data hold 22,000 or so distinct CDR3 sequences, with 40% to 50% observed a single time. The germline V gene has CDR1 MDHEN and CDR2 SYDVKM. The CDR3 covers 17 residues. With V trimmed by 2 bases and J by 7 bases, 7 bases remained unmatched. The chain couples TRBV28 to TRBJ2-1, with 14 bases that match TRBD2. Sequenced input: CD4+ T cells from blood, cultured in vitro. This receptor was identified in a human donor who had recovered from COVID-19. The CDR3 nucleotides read TGTGCCAGCAGTTTAGACTCCGGGACTAGCGGGAGAAATGAGCAGTTCTTC. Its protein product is CASSLDSGTSGRNEQFF.